A selection of T cell receptor beta chains follows, all from one sample in a study of T cells expressing NK-cell markers. Reprocessing the 5' RACE reads, TCRdb reports a single entry for every CDR3 protein and omits DNA. The specimen's table records around 180,000 distinct CDR3 sequences. The sequenced sample consisted of blood T cells: a sorted CD56 or NKG2C T cell subset, CD4+ or CD8+ T cells, or bulk PBMC T cells (not recorded which). Receptors originate from a man aged 18-70 years in good health. Each CDR3 is given with its conserved first and last residue. Each record gives: CDR3 protein, V gene, J gene.

cdr3_aa: CASSAGGPGHEQFF; v_call: TRBV7-3; j_call: TRBJ2-1
cdr3_aa: CASSDPGDSYEQYF; v_call: TRBV6-4; j_call: TRBJ2-7
cdr3_aa: CASSSDPGGAETQYF; v_call: TRBV7-9; j_call: TRBJ2-5
cdr3_aa: CASSQDPPVRPVTDTQYF; v_call: TRBV4-2; j_call: TRBJ2-3
cdr3_aa: CASSQTGSPVSPLHF; v_call: TRBV4-1; j_call: TRBJ1-6
cdr3_aa: CASSQEEVISGYEQFF; v_call: TRBV3-1; j_call: TRBJ2-1
cdr3_aa: CASTRWGAGETQYF; v_call: TRBV7-7; j_call: TRBJ2-5
cdr3_aa: CASGTLSSYEQYF; v_call: TRBV13; j_call: TRBJ2-7
cdr3_aa: CASSLAAAGVRYEQYF; v_call: TRBV11-2; j_call: TRBJ2-7
cdr3_aa: CASSYTKTGTYQETQYF; v_call: TRBV6-5; j_call: TRBJ2-5
cdr3_aa: CASSPLQEYYEQYF; v_call: TRBV5-1; j_call: TRBJ2-7
cdr3_aa: CASSSRVMARETQYF; v_call: TRBV13; j_call: TRBJ2-5
cdr3_aa: CSGTGPRYEQYF; v_call: TRBV29-1; j_call: TRBJ2-7
cdr3_aa: CALRRGLYEQYF; v_call: TRBV25-1; j_call: TRBJ2-7
cdr3_aa: CASSSNIGGNNEQFF; v_call: TRBV27; j_call: TRBJ2-1
cdr3_aa: CASSRRQGLDGNTIYF; v_call: TRBV13; j_call: TRBJ1-3
cdr3_aa: CATSRGKEATEAFF; v_call: TRBV15; j_call: TRBJ1-1
cdr3_aa: CATSRDKGTARDTQYF; v_call: TRBV15; j_call: TRBJ2-3
cdr3_aa: CANGGGGGQPQHF; v_call: TRBV2; j_call: TRBJ1-5
cdr3_aa: CASGSSPGYEQYF; v_call: TRBV6-1; j_call: TRBJ2-7
cdr3_aa: CASKGPVYEQYF; v_call: TRBV2; j_call: TRBJ2-7
cdr3_aa: CASSPLRGLHGYTF; v_call: TRBV14; j_call: TRBJ1-2
cdr3_aa: CASSLTEDEQFF; v_call: TRBV5-8; j_call: TRBJ2-1
cdr3_aa: CASSLRSGGWGSTNSPLHF; v_call: TRBV11-2; j_call: TRBJ1-6
cdr3_aa: CASSPSGFGRNTIYF; v_call: TRBV3-1; j_call: TRBJ1-3
cdr3_aa: CASRGAAGYEKLFF; v_call: TRBV27; j_call: TRBJ1-4
cdr3_aa: CASDVGGTGAGDTQYF; v_call: TRBV9; j_call: TRBJ2-3
cdr3_aa: CASSPLLRPDTEAFF; v_call: TRBV2; j_call: TRBJ1-1
cdr3_aa: CASSHATETANEQFF; v_call: TRBV28; j_call: TRBJ2-1
cdr3_aa: CASRIAGGSTDTQYF; v_call: TRBV6-1; j_call: TRBJ2-3
cdr3_aa: CASSPESLAGVGNTQYF; v_call: TRBV18; j_call: TRBJ2-3
cdr3_aa: CASSPGRSYEQYF; v_call: TRBV6-1; j_call: TRBJ2-7
cdr3_aa: CASSPVIAGGRGTDTQYF; v_call: TRBV11-1; j_call: TRBJ2-3
cdr3_aa: CASSLGVLAGDQETQYF; v_call: TRBV5-4; j_call: TRBJ2-5
cdr3_aa: CASSSPPSQGVYNEQFF; v_call: TRBV6-7; j_call: TRBJ2-1
cdr3_aa: CASSPISGTIEEQFF; v_call: TRBV12-3/TRBV12-4; j_call: TRBJ2-1
cdr3_aa: CASSPKRTRKWETQYF; v_call: TRBV21-1; j_call: TRBJ2-5
cdr3_aa: CASSYSRGQGYYEQYF; v_call: TRBV6-5; j_call: TRBJ2-7
cdr3_aa: CASDIALAGRAFF; v_call: TRBV12-3/TRBV12-4; j_call: TRBJ1-1
cdr3_aa: CASSGLLTGTGPRNYGYTF; v_call: TRBV11-1; j_call: TRBJ1-2
cdr3_aa: CASSYTGDTEAFF; v_call: TRBV5-6; j_call: TRBJ1-1
cdr3_aa: CASAPGLAGGLVTQYF; v_call: TRBV10-3; j_call: TRBJ2-3
cdr3_aa: CASSYSLKGNTIYF; v_call: TRBV6-5; j_call: TRBJ1-3
cdr3_aa: CASSFTGGPGTSGGQSYNEQFF; v_call: TRBV23-1; j_call: TRBJ2-1
cdr3_aa: CSARDLREGYEQYF; v_call: TRBV20-1; j_call: TRBJ2-7
cdr3_aa: CASSLSSDIFGYTF; v_call: TRBV27; j_call: TRBJ1-2
cdr3_aa: CSARDQGTSRNEQFF; v_call: TRBV20-1; j_call: TRBJ2-1
cdr3_aa: CASGRSGTGLFFTYEQYF; v_call: TRBV12-5; j_call: TRBJ2-7
cdr3_aa: CASSRWRKQPQHF; v_call: TRBV12-3/TRBV12-4; j_call: TRBJ1-5
cdr3_aa: CASSLAPWETSYNEQFF; v_call: TRBV7-2; j_call: TRBJ2-1
cdr3_aa: CASSWGTLVGGQYF; v_call: TRBV5-6; j_call: TRBJ2-3
cdr3_aa: CASSPKDRGHLTGANVLTF; v_call: TRBV5-6; j_call: TRBJ2-6
cdr3_aa: CASSQGSPGLAGVYEQYF; v_call: TRBV4-1; j_call: TRBJ2-7
cdr3_aa: CASSLGTEAFF; v_call: TRBV12-3/TRBV12-4; j_call: TRBJ1-1